This section outlines one T cell receptor (beta chain) sequence together with its context. Antigen unknown. Different DNA sequences within this sample yield the same CDR3. The sample comes from a study of shared clonotypes between healthy human individuals. Study at large: Three CD4 naive, three CD4 memory, two CD8 naive and one CD8 memory plate were used per donor.

Study observations and caveats: Sampling used blood alone; tissue repertoires probably differ.

Genomic DNA of each subset was evenly split across several immunoSEQ plates. Approximately 30,000 T cell genomes (approximately 0.2 ug DNA) went into each sorted-subset replicate. Sequencing was performed with immunoSEQ multiplex PCR; in TCRdb, only in-frame clones are kept and a portion is missing. Here the sample spans about 2.1 million clones, approximately 92% being singletons. Terminally differentiated effector memory CD45RA+ cells were excluded by CCR7 positive selection of CD45RO-negative cells. The V end was cut by 3 bases, the J end by 0 bases, with 8 bases between. Germline V gene lookup returns CDR1 LNHDA and CDR2 SQIVND (reference sequence). This CDR3 is built from 14 residues.

The V call is TRBV19, the J call TRBJ1-1; unclear D gene. The source of this sequence is a man aged 18 to 30 in good health. Some clones in this sample may be carry-over from other donors' samples. The sequencing sample was made of naive CD8+ T cells from PBMCs. CDR3 DNA sequence: TGTGCCAGTAGTATTGCAAGATTGAACACTGAAGCTTTCTTT. Translation gives CASSIARLNTEAFF.